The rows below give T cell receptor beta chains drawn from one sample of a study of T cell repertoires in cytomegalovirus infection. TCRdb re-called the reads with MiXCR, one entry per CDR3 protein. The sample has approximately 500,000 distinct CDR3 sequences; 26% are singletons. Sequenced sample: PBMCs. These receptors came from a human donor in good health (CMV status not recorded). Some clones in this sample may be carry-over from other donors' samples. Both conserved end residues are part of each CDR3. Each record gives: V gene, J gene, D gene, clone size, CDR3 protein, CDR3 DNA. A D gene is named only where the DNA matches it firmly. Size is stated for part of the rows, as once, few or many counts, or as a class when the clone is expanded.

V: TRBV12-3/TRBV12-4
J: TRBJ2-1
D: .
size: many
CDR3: CASRGRAGHFSYNEQFF
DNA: TGTGCCAGCAGGGGCAGGGCGGGCCATTTTAGCTACAATGAGCAGTTCTTC

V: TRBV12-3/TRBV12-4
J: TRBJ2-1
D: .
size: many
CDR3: CASSPPGLSSYNEQFF
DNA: TGTGCCAGCAGTCCCCCCGGGCTAAGCTCCTACAATGAGCAGTTCTTC

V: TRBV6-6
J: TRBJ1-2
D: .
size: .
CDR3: CASSYSGLYGYTF
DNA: TGTGCCAGCAGTTACTCCGGGTTGTATGGCTACACCTTC

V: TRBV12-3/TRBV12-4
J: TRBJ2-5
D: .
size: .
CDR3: CASSPLAPERAYQETQYF
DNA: TGTGCCAGCAGTCCTTTGGCCCCTGAGCGGGCATACCAAGAGACCCAGTACTTC

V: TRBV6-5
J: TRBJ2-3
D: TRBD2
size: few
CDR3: CASSYSSSGTTRDTQYF
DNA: TGTGCCAGCAGTTATTCCTCTAGCGGGACGACTAGGGATACGCAGTATTTT

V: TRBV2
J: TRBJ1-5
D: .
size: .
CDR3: CASSANQPQHF
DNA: TGTGCCAGCAGTGCCAATCAGCCCCAGCATTTT

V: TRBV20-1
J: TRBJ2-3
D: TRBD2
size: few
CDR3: CSVAGGTDTQYF
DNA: TGCAGTGTAGCGGGGGGCACAGATACGCAGTATTTT

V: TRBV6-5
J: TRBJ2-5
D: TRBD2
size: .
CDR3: CASSQDGGRETQYF
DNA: TGTGCCAGCAGTCAGGACGGCGGGAGGGAGACCCAGTACTTC

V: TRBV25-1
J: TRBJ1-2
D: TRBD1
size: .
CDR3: CASSDTRGRSYGYTF
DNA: TGTGCCAGCAGTGATACGAGGGGGCGCAGCTATGGCTACACCTTC

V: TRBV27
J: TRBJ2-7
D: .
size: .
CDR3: CASSFRGVAYEQYF
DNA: TGTGCCAGCAGTTTCCGGGGAGTTGCCTACGAGCAGTACTTC

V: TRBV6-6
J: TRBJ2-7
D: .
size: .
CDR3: CASIGTGTYEQYF
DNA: TGTGCCAGCATTGGGACGGGGACCTACGAGCAGTACTTC

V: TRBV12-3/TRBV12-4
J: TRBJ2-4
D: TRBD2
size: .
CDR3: CASSLAPGGGENIQYF
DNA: TGTGCCAGCAGTTTAGCGCCTGGCGGGGGGGAAAACATTCAGTACTTC

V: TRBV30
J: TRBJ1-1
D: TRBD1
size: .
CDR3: CAWRRQGISAEAFF
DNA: TGTGCCTGGAGAAGACAGGGCATTTCCGCAGAAGCTTTCTTT

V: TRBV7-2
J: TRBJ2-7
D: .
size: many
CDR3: CASSFAAVSYEQYF
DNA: TGTGCCAGCAGCTTTGCAGCGGTGTCCTACGAGCAGTACTTC

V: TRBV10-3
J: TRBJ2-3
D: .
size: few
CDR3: CATRRWRDDTDTQYF
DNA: TGTGCCACCCGCCGGTGGCGGGACGACACAGATACGCAGTATTTT

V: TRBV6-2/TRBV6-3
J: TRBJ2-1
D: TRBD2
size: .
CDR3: CATGGTSGRIVPNNEQFF
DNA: TGTGCCACGGGGGGGACTAGCGGGAGGATCGTACCTAATAATGAGCAGTTCTTC

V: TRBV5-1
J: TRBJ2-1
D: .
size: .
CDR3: CASSLGQLNNEQFF
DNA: TGCGCCAGCAGCTTAGGACAGCTGAACAATGAGCAGTTCTTC

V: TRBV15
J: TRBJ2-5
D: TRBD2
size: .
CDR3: CATSRDSGVAGETQYF
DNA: TGTGCCACCAGCAGAGATTCGGGGGTAGCGGGGGAGACCCAGTACTTC

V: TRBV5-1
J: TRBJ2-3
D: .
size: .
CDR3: CASSLGTERGTQYF
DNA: TGCGCCAGCAGCTTGGGGACAGAACGAGGTACGCAGTATTTT

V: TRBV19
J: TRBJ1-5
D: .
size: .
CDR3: CASKDNSNQPQHF
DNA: TGTGCCAGTAAGGACAATAGCAATCAGCCCCAGCATTTT

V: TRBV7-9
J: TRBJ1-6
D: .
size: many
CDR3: CASSLLDGGYSPLHF
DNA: TGTGCCAGCAGCTTATTGGATGGCGGATATTCACCCCTCCACTTT

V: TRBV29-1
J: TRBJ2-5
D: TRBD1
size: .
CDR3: CSGTQGALGETQYF
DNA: TGCAGCGGCACACAGGGGGCTTTAGGAGAGACCCAGTACTTC